One TCR beta chain is described in this entry. Enrolment of Seattle patients took place during active infection, and they were followed longitudinally. How the authors handled the data: How many nucleated cells were present was estimated from reference gene primer amplification. Only in-frame clones appear in the TCRdb table, and some are missing; sequencing was by immunoSEQ multiplex PCR. V and J calls and clone size come straight from that table; D and trimming were deduced from the DNA. Found here are about 68,000 clones, 91% of them singletons; the top ten hold about 7%. This specimen comes from a study of blood T cell repertoires in COVID-19. CDR3 length equals 13 residues. Deletions cut 7 bases from V and 3 bases from J, with 9 bases between.

The receptor was isolated from a man in his forties or fifties with COVID-19, enrolled during active disease. This chain connects TRBV12-3 or TRBV12-4 to TRBJ2-2; no clear D gene. The material sequenced was peripheral blood. CDR3 residues: CASTRRHTGELFF. The CDR3 DNA is TGTGCCAGCACTAGGCGGCACACCGGGGAGCTGTTTTTT.